Listed below are T cell receptor beta chains from one sample, sequenced in a study of T cell changes during pregnancy in multiple sclerosis. The assay was immunoSEQ multiplex PCR, and TCRdb's table has in-frame clones only and misses some. In the table there are about 70,000 clones, around 90% of which are singletons. Sequenced material: CD4+ T cells from peripheral blood mononuclear cells, taken after pregnancy. The receptors here all came from a female donor with multiple sclerosis, enrolled in a pregnancy study. Each CDR3 is given without its conserved first and last residue.

J: TRBJ2-3; V: TRBV7-3; CDR3: ASSLSGTSADTQY
J: TRBJ2-5; V: TRBV2; CDR3: ASGPTSRETQY
J: TRBJ1-1; V: TRBV2; CDR3: ASSVQSNTEAF
J: TRBJ2-7; V: TRBV29-1; CDR3: SVIGRDRVHGQY
J: TRBJ2-7; V: TRBV5-1; CDR3: ASSFPGGTAYEQY
J: TRBJ2-5; V: TRBV27; CDR3: ASRRDMTGQETQY
J: TRBJ1-3; V: TRBV5-1; CDR3: ASSLREAAGAGNTIY
J: TRBJ2-5; V: TRBV28; CDR3: ASSSGTSGTHQETQY
J: TRBJ1-1; V: TRBV28; CDR3: ASSDRVRAEAF
J: TRBJ1-4; V: TRBV15; CDR3: ATSEGVGIGNEKLF
J: TRBJ1-2; V: TRBV28; CDR3: ATIWGRANYGYT
J: TRBJ2-7; V: TRBV28; CDR3: ASSSGSSYEQY
J: TRBJ1-6; V: TRBV4-1; CDR3: ASSQDRGSYNSPLH